This T cell receptor beta chain was sequenced in a study of cytomegalovirus exposure and HLA in healthy donors. TCRdb keeps only in-frame clones here, not all; method: immunoSEQ multiplex PCR. The table includes roughly 120,000 clones, 90% to 95% detected once. Germline V CDR1 and CDR2: SGDLS, YYNGEE. The CDR3 is 16 residues long. Trimming cost V 7 bases and J 0 bases; bases outside gene matches: 8. This chain connects TRBV9 to TRBJ1-5; 9 nucleotides match TRBD1. This TCR was recovered from a woman aged 18 to 35 in good health and CMV-seronegative. Specimen: PBMCs. The CDR3 nucleotides read TGTGCCAGCGCCGGACAGGGGAGTGATAGCAATCAGCCCCAGCATTTT. Its translation: CASAGQGSDSNQPQHF.